This T cell receptor (beta chain) came from a study of post-analysis software for immune sequencing data. Findings and limits, study-wide: Under F measure analysis, samples from one preparation batch co-clustered strongly.

A word on this clonotype: As yet, its antigen is unknown.

Unique molecular identifiers had been added to the TCR beta cDNA libraries. TCRdb itself ran the PCR reads through MiXCR, one entry per CDR3 protein. The sample carries 160,000 or so distinct CDR3 sequences, around 36% recorded once. Trimming stripped 4 bases from V and 4 bases from J, with 4 bases between. The CDR3 runs 11 residues. The TCR sequence derives from a girl between 5 and 17 years old with multiple sclerosis. The genes are TRBV12-3 or TRBV12-4 and TRBJ1-2; D is unresolved. The input for sequencing was blood, taken after autologous hematopoietic stem cell transplantation. This chain's CDR3 is CASSWGYGYTF. For the CDR3, the DNA is TGTGCCAGCAGTTGGGGCTATGGCTACACCTTC.